This T cell receptor beta chain was found in a study of blood T cell repertoires in COVID-19. About the study: The United States, Italy and Spain provided the acute and convalescent COVID-19 samples.

The method was immunoSEQ multiplex PCR; TCRdb's version includes in-frame clones alone and lacks a portion of them. The sample has 190,000 or so clones, more than 85% seen once. Sequencing was done on a sample of peripheral blood. The clonotype originates from a man aged 40-50 years with active or convalescent COVID-19.

The CDR3 spells CASRGGRRGKNYGYTF. The CDR3 DNA reads as TGTGCCAGCAGGGGGGGTCGGCGGGGCAAAAACTATGGCTACACCTTC. This chain connects TRBV6-6 to TRBJ1-2; possibly TRBD1 for D (5 bases). Per germline, CDR1 MNHNY and CDR2 SVGAGI (reference sequence). The CDR3 sequence is 16 residues long. The ends were cut back, 6 bases at V and 2 bases at J, with 19 bases in the middle.